Here is one T cell receptor beta chain with its context. The data originate from a study of blood T cell repertoires in COVID-19. Turning to the study itself: PBMCs, B-cell-depleted T cells, or T cells were the source of the cDNA or gDNA that made up the material.

What the recovered Cohort 3 donors had was two negative PCRs, clearance, or symptom resolution. Authors' analysis steps: Estimated nucleated cell counts came from reference gene primer amplification. The protocol was immunoSEQ multiplex PCR, while the TCRdb copy is restricted to in-frame clones and leaves out a portion. V and J calls and clone size are those listed in that table; D and trimming were worked out from the DNA. The sample contains 450,000 to 600,000 clones, roughly nine tenths of which appear only once. Germline CDR1 WNHNN, CDR2 SYGVQD (reference sequence). V gave up 0 bases and J gave up 4 bases; unmatched junction bases: 0. The CDR3 totals 14 residues.

The origin of this receptor is a woman between 18 and 30 years old who had recovered from COVID-19. Specimen: PBMCs or T cells enriched from blood (not recorded which). The chain couples TRBV10-1 to TRBJ2-1; 7 bases map to TRBD2. This CDR3 reads CASSESSGYNEQFF. For the CDR3, the DNA is TGCGCCAGCAGTGAGTCTAGCGGGTACAATGAGCAGTTCTTC.